The 26 T cell receptor beta chains given below trace back to one sample, sequenced in a study of T cells in Graves' hyperthyroidism and ophthalmopathy. There were TCR beta CDR3 regions amplified from RNA transcripts. Researchers ran a first-round RT-PCR on the TCR CDR3 using the HTBI primer set. TCRdb processed the multiplex PCR reads anew with MiXCR; each CDR3 protein has one entry. Of hundreds of thousands of distinct CDR3 sequences in the sample, over 12% were seen once. Sample: blood. Receptors originate from a man aged 45-60 years with Graves' ophthalmopathy.

This clonotype was found a few times. V and J are TRBV13 and TRBJ2-3; D is perhaps TRBD1 or TRBD2 (6 bases each). CDR1 PRHDT and CDR2 FYEKMQ come from the germline V gene (reference sequence). V lost 10 bases and J 0 bases, leaving 17 bases between the germline ends. This CDR3 comprises 15 residues. The CDR3 coding sequence is TGTGCCACCATCCGATGGGGGGCCAGCACAGATACGCAGTATTTT. It is translated as CATIRWGASTDTQYF.

The rearrangement uses TRBV12-3 or TRBV12-4 and TRBJ2-3; 8 bases align to TRBD1. The CDR3 totals 15 residues. With V trimmed by 8 bases and J by 2 bases, 9 bases remained unmatched. The CDR3 bases are TGTGCCAGCGGTGGGACAGGTCTTTACACAGATACGCAGTATTTT. Translated, it gives CASGGTGLYTDTQYF.

This clonotype was recorded many times. The gene calls are TRBV28 and TRBJ1-2, with 8 bases that match TRBD1. J gave up 4 bases and V 5 bases, and 12 bases lay outside the gene matches. Per germline, CDR1 MDHEN and CDR2 SYDVKM. The CDR3 spans 16 residues. DNA of the CDR3: TGTGCCAGCAGTGGACAGGGAAATCCCGCCGCCTATGGCTACACCTTC. Translated, it gives CASSGQGNPAAYGYTF.

Many counts were recorded for this clonotype. This chain uses TRBV5-1 with TRBJ1-4; 9 bases are shared with TRBD1. V trimming: 0 bases; J trimming: 10 bases; junction bases outside the gene matches: 7. Germline V gene data show CDR1 as SGHRS and CDR2 as YFSETQ. This CDR3 spans 15 amino acids. The CDR3 protein is CASSLETGGLGKLFF. The CDR3, as DNA: TGCGCCAGCAGCTTGGAAACAGGGGGCTTGGGAAAACTGTTTTTT.

This clonotype occurred many times. The chain links TRBV11-2 to TRBJ2-3; 7 positions match TRBD2. Germline trimming cut 1 base from V and 6 bases from J; bases unmatched to any gene: 7. This CDR3 region has 15 residues. Germline V lookup: CDR1 SGHAT, CDR2 FQNNGV. The CDR3 DNA follows: TGTGCCAGCAGCTTAGTAGGCGGGAGCCAGGATACGCAGTATTTT. Translation gives CASSLVGGSQDTQYF.

There are many counts of this clonotype. The chain employs TRBV28 and TRBJ2-7, with 10 bases identical to TRBD2. Germline trimming cut 6 bases from V and 4 bases from J; bases unmatched to any gene: 21. CDR1 is MDHEN, CDR2 SYDVKM, per germline. The CDR3 is 19 residues long. CDR3 sequence reads: CASSTFNGSVAGGWYEQYF. In DNA, the CDR3 is TGTGCCAGCAGCACCTTTAACGGGTCGGTAGCGGGAGGTTGGTACGAGCAGTACTTC.

The chain carries TRBV5-1 and TRBJ2-1, with 9 bases that match TRBD2. Germline V lookup: CDR1 SGHRS, CDR2 YFSETQ. The CDR3 is 17 amino acids. V lost 4 bases, J lost 0 bases, and 8 bases stayed unmatched. The CDR3 region has the DNA TGCGCCAGCAGCCCGAGTGGTAGCGGGAGCTCCTACAATGAGCAGTTCTTC. Encoded protein: CASSPSGSGSSYNEQFF.

The chain combines TRBV5-1 with TRBJ2-5; 7 bases are shared with TRBD1. Germline CDR1 and CDR2: SGHRS and YFSETQ. The V and J ends lost 5 bases and 1 base, in that order; junction bases with no gene match: 8. This CDR3 has 15 residues. In DNA, the CDR3 is TGCGCCAGCAGACATGGAACAGGGGTCCAAGAGACCCAGTACTTC. This translates into CASRHGTGVQETQYF.

This clonotype was recorded at least ten times. This rearrangement joins TRBV27 to TRBJ2-7; D may be TRBD1 (5 bases). CDR3 length: 15 residues. V was clipped by 2 bases and J by 0 bases, with 11 bases between them. Germline V lookup: CDR1 MNHEY, CDR2 SMNVEV (reference sequence). CDR3 sequence: CASSLEGVSSYEQYF. The CDR3 region has the DNA TGTGCCAGCAGTTTAGAAGGGGTGAGCTCCTACGAGCAGTACTTC.

The sample holds many counts of this clonotype. The rearrangement joins TRBV6-5 to TRBJ2-3; TRBD2 is a possible D gene (6 bases). Per the germline V gene, CDR1 is MNHEY and CDR2 is SVGAGI. This CDR3 has 16 residues. Trimming pared 2 bases from V and 10 bases from J, leaving 22 bases between. The CDR3 DNA is TGTGCCAGCAGTTACACGACGATCGGGAGTCAGGTGGCGCAGTATTTT. Its translation is CASSYTTIGSQVAQYF.

The chain is built from TRBV19 and TRBJ2-1; 8 nucleotides agree with TRBD1. The V gene end was trimmed by 6 bases and the J gene end by 10 bases; junction bases not matched to a gene: 2. CDR1 is LNHDA, CDR2 SQIVND, per germline (reference sequence). The CDR3 is 11 residues long. The CDR3 sequence is CASSRGPEQFF. In DNA form, the CDR3 reads TGTGCCAGTAGCAGGGGGCCCGAGCAGTTCTTC.

This clonotype was detected ten times or more. The V gene is TRBV5-6, the J gene TRBJ1-1; no firm D call. In germline, CDR1 is SGHDT, CDR2 YYEEEE. V was trimmed by 4 bases and J by 7 bases, leaving 11 bases between them. The CDR3 spans 12 residues. CDR3 residues: CASSAQNYEAFF. The CDR3 DNA reads TGTGCCAGCAGCGCGCAGAATTATGAAGCTTTCTTT.

This clonotype has a count of ten or more. This chain joins TRBV6-1 and TRBJ2-7; D call uncertain. Germline V lookup: CDR1 MNHNS, CDR2 SASEGT. Trimming removed 5 bases from V and 2 bases from J, with 10 bases in between. The CDR3 totals 13 residues. CDR3 protein: CASSRGKTYEQYF. CDR3 bases: TGTGCCAGCAGTCGAGGAAAAACCTACGAGCAGTACTTC.

The chain uses TRBV5-1 and TRBJ2-7, with 8 nucleotides matching TRBD1. Trimming at V came to 2 bases and at J to 5 bases, leaving 12 bases not matched to a gene. The CDR3 has 16 amino acids. Germline V gene sequence: CDR1 SGHRS, CDR2 YFSETQ. CDR3 protein: CASSFNIGQGPHEQYF. The CDR3 DNA reads TGCGCCAGCAGCTTTAATATAGGACAGGGTCCCCACGAGCAGTACTTC.

This clonotype was detected only a few times. The chain recombines TRBV19 with TRBJ2-5; tentative D call: TRBD2 (6 bases). V lost 1 base and J 5 bases, leaving 14 bases between the germline ends. The CDR3 sequence is 15 residues long. Germline CDR1 LNHDA, CDR2 SQIVND (reference sequence). CDR3 protein: CASSIGALAGETQYF. CDR3 in DNA: TGTGCCAGTAGTATAGGTGCCCTGGCGGGGGAGACCCAGTACTTC.

This clonotype showed up many times. The chain couples TRBV29-1 to TRBJ1-2; D is ambiguous. CDR1 SQVTM and CDR2 ANQGSEA come from the germline V gene. V was clipped by 3 bases and J by 2 bases, with 7 bases between them. The CDR3 is made up of 12 amino acids. The CDR3 DNA is TGCAGCGTTGACGGCAGCAACTATGGCTACACCTTC. Encoded protein: CSVDGSNYGYTF.

The CDR3 region is CASSYSGQGWGYTF. As DNA, the CDR3 is TGTGCCAGCAGTTACTCGGGACAGGGTTGGGGCTACACCTTC. The rearrangement links TRBV6-6 to TRBJ1-2; 9 positions match TRBD1. The CDR3 has 14 amino acids. Germline CDR1 reads MNHNY; CDR2 reads SVGAGI (reference sequence). The J segment lost 8 bases and the V segment lost 0 bases, leaving 4 bases of the junction unmatched.

The V call is TRBV14, the J call TRBJ1-1, with 7 bases fitting TRBD1. The ends lost 6 bases at V and 0 bases at J; junction bases unmatched: 13. CDR1 SGHDN and CDR2 FVKESK come from the germline V gene. The CDR3 is made up of 17 amino acids. In nucleotides, the CDR3 is TGTGCCAGCAGGGGACTTGGGACAGACCTAATGAACACTGAAGCTTTCTTT. Protein sequence: CASRGLGTDLMNTEAFF.

The table lists this clonotype with many counts. V gene TRBV11-2 combines with J gene TRBJ2-1; TRBD2 matches at 12 bases. CDR3 size: 17 residues. The V segment lost 5 bases and the J segment 5 bases; nucleotides outside the gene matches: 10. The germline gives CDR1 SGHAT, CDR2 FQNNGV. The CDR3 reads CASSPNGLAGYDNEQFF. The DNA of the CDR3 is TGTGCCAGCAGCCCGAACGGACTAGCGGGATATGACAATGAGCAGTTCTTC. The full variable domain, rest sourced from reference TRBV11-2 and TRBJ2-1, is EAGVAQSPRYKIIEKRQSVAFWCNPISGHATLYWYQQILGQGPKLLIQFQNNGVVDDSQLPKDRFSAERLKGVDSTLKIQPAKLEDSAVYLCASSPNGLAGYDNEQFFGPGTRLTVL.

This clonotype occurred many times. The V call is TRBV30, the J call TRBJ2-4, with TRBD1 identical over 10 bases. Unmatched junction bases numbered 5, after V lost 0 bases and J lost 9 bases. The CDR3 covers 14 residues. From germline, CDR1 is GTSNPN and CDR2 SVGIG (reference sequence). This chain's CDR3 is CAWSVLGQGTIQYF. CDR3 in DNA: TGTGCCTGGAGTGTACTGGGACAGGGGACCATTCAGTACTTC.

The count of this clonotype is one. Just one base apart from a much larger clone, this may be a read error. The chain employs TRBV11-2 and TRBJ2-1; tentative D call: TRBD2 (6 bases). The length of the CDR3 is 16 residues. CDR1 and CDR2 (germline): SGHAT, FQNNGV. The ends were cut back, 1 base at V and 0 bases at J, with 10 bases in the middle. This CDR3 reads CASSLVGRSSYNEQFF. The CDR3 nucleotides read TGTGCCAGCAGCTTAGTGGGGAGGAGCTCCTACAATGAGCAGTTCTTC.

About this clonotype itself: The CDR3 end shows no conserved phenylalanine or tryptophan, and so a read error is likely. This chain links TRBV20-1 with TRBJ2-7; D is perhaps TRBD1 (5 bases). The CDR3 covers 14 residues. Germline CDR1 DFQATT, CDR2 SNEGSKA (reference sequence). With 0 bases removed from V and 3 bases from J, the gap between germline ends came to 12 bases. The CDR3 region is CSARDQGRYYEQYL. The CDR3 coding sequence is TGCAGTGCTAGAGATCAGGGCAGATACTACGAGCAGTACCTC.

This clonotype was recorded many times. The V gene is TRBV11-3, the J gene TRBJ2-7, with TRBD2 as a possible D gene (5 bases). The CDR3 sequence is 17 residues long. V was cut by 1 base and J by 0 bases, with 16 bases left in between. Germline V lookup: CDR1 SGHNT, CDR2 YENEEA. As DNA, the CDR3 is TGTGCCAGCAGCTTAGTTGCGGGCGGAATCTTCTCCTACGAGCAGTACTTC. Translated: CASSLVAGGIFSYEQYF.

The gene calls are TRBV6-5 and TRBJ1-5; weak D call: TRBD1 (5 bases). The length of the CDR3 is 15 residues. CDR1 and CDR2 (germline): MNHEY, SVGAGI. The V and J ends lost 2 bases and 3 bases respectively, with 11 bases between them. CDR3 in DNA: TGTGCCAGCAGTTACCCTTACAGGTCCAATCAGCCCCAGCATTTT. Amino acids: CASSYPYRSNQPQHF.

This clonotype has a count of ten or more. The V call is TRBV2, the J call TRBJ2-3, with 7 bases matching TRBD2. CDR3 length: 15 residues. The V gene's germline CDR1 is SNHLY and CDR2 FYNNEI. V lost 7 bases and J lost 2; bases outside the gene matches: 9. The CDR3 DNA reads TGTGCCAGCAAGCCCCTAGCGGCCAACACAGATACGCAGTATTTT. This sequence encodes CASKPLAANTDTQYF.

This clonotype has just a few counts. The V call is TRBV29-1, the J call TRBJ2-5; D tentatively fits TRBD1 or TRBD2 (5 bases each). CDR1 and CDR2 from the germline V gene are SQVTM and ANQGSEA. Trimming pared 5 bases from V and 13 bases from J, leaving 17 bases between. This CDR3 spans 11 amino acids. CDR3 in amino acids: CSVTPLRGRYF. Here the CDR3 DNA reads TGCAGCGTTACCCCTCTGAGGGGTCGGTACTTC.